The 32 T cell receptor beta chains reported below all come from one sample, sequenced in a study of tumor and adjacent non-tumor tissue in lung cancer. No cell sorting was done before RNA was extracted from the tissue. The library came from three nested PCR rounds adapted from ARM-PCR protocols. MiXCR was run by TCRdb on the multiplex PCR reads, yielding one entry per CDR3 protein. This table holds approximately 140,000 distinct CDR3 sequences, around 66% found once. Sequencing was carried out using lung tumor tissue. Receptors were obtained from a man in his fifties or sixties with small cell lung cancer.

Concerning this clonotype: This may stem from a read error, because a much larger clone lies one nucleotide away. V is TRBV12-3 or TRBV12-4 and J is TRBJ2-7; no definite D call. The CDR3 runs 11 residues. As DNA, the CDR3 is TGTGCCAGCAGTCAGATCGACGAGCCGTACTTC. The encoded protein is CASSQIDEPYF.

Comments on this clonotype: No conserved phenylalanine or tryptophan is present at the end of the CDR3, so a read error is the likely explanation. The chain links TRBV23-1 to TRBJ2-2; possibly TRBD1 or TRBD2 for D (5 bases each). TRBV23-1 is given ORF status, its function remaining uncertain. The ends were cut back, 0 bases at V and 6 bases at J, with 14 bases in the middle. The CDR3 loop spans 16 amino acids. DNA of the CDR3: TGCGCCAGCAGTCAATCCATTCGGGGCAGCGCCGGGGAGCTGTTTGTT. The encoded protein is CASSQSIRGSAGELFV.

Concerning this clonotype itself: The conserved phenylalanine or tryptophan is not found at the CDR3 terminus, so this likely reflects a read error. The chain joins TRBV20-1 to TRBJ2-1, with D hard to call. CDR1 and CDR2 from the germline V gene are DFQATT and SNEGSKA (reference sequence). The V end was cut by 1 base, the J end by 7 bases, with 14 bases between. This CDR3 is built from 14 residues. CDR3 residues: CSARGARMGNEQFS. The CDR3 DNA follows: TGCAGTGCTAGAGGTGCCAGGATGGGGAATGAGCAGTTCTCC.

A word on this clonotype: At one boundary the junction diverges from the germline segment, which might be a read error. The rearrangement links TRBV4-2 to TRBJ1-5; TRBD1 aligns across 9 bases. From germline, CDR1 is LGHNA and CDR2 YNFKEQ. The CDR3 sequence is 15 residues long. CDR3 in amino acids: CTSSHTGTGSQPQHF. The CDR3 nucleotides read TGTACCAGCAGTCATACCGGGACAGGGAGTCAGCCCCAGCATTTT.

V gene TRBV24-1 combines with J gene TRBJ2-7; D uncertain. Germline CDR1 KGHDR, CDR2 SFDVKD. The length of the CDR3 is 14 residues. V lost 2 bases to trimming and J lost 3 bases, with 10 bases between them. In nucleotides, the CDR3 is TGTGCCACCAGTGATTCTAGACATTACTACGAGCAGTACGTC. This gives the protein CATSDSRHYYEQYV.

With regard to this clonotype: Relative to the germline gene, one junction end is altered; a read error may explain this. The rearrangement links TRBV6-6 to TRBJ2-1, with D perhaps TRBD2 (6 bases). The germline gives CDR1 MNHNY, CDR2 SVGAGI (reference sequence). This CDR3 contains 19 residues. The CDR3 loop is CASTPGAGRGRRTYNEQFF. CDR3 nucleotides: TGTGCTAGCACCCCCGGGGCAGGGCGGGGCAGGAGGACCTACAATGAACAGTTCTTC.

This clonotype was counted a few times. Here the CDR3 reads CASSLKGLGETQYF. The CDR3 DNA sequence: TGTGCCAGCAGTTTGAAGGGTTTGGGGGAGACCCAGTACTTC. This chain joins TRBV6-2 or TRBV6-3 and TRBJ2-5, with unresolved D. The CDR3 spans 14 residues. V was trimmed by 4 bases and J by 5 bases, leaving 14 bases between them. CDR1 MNHEY and CDR2 SVGEGT come from the germline V gene.

Remarks on this clonotype: A read error is likely, as this CDR3 ends without the conserved phenylalanine or tryptophan. The CDR3 is CASSPGEQEAGGYTL. For the CDR3, the DNA is TGCGCCAGCAGCCCAGGAGAACAAGAGGCGGGTGGCTACACCCTC. The V gene is TRBV4-1, the J gene TRBJ1-2; D ambiguous. Germline CDR1 MGHRA, CDR2 YSYEKL. This CDR3 has 15 residues. The V end lost 4 bases, the J end lost 7 bases, and 19 bases lay between the germline ends.

Concerning this clonotype itself: One end of the junction does not line up with germline, which may come from a read error. The V and J genes are TRBV20-1 and TRBJ2-3; 11 nucleotides agree with TRBD2. Germline-derived CDR1 and CDR2 are DFQATT and SNEGSKA (reference sequence). CDR3 length equals 14 residues. CDR3 residues: CSARLAGGTGTQYF. CDR3 DNA sequence: TGCAGTGCTAGACTAGCGGGAGGTACAGGTACGCAGTATTTT.

The chain couples TRBV11-3 to TRBJ2-1, with 8 positions matching TRBD2. The J call is doubtful: the DNA matches TRBJ2-7 better. Germline CDR1 and CDR2: SGHNT and YENEEA. This CDR3 is built from 17 residues. The CDR3 coding sequence is TGTGCCAGCAGCTCGGGACTAGTGGGGGGGCCCTACAATGAGCAGTACTTC. Translated, it gives CASSSGLVGGPYNEQYF.

This clonotype occurred many times. The genes are TRBV11-3 and TRBJ2-1; 7 bases map to TRBD2. The CDR3 is 14 residues long. Germline V gene data show CDR1 as SGHNT and CDR2 as YENEEA. Trimming took 11 bases from V and 3 from J; bases not matched to a gene: 10. DNA of the CDR3: TGTGCCTGCGGATCAGGCGGGAGCTACAATGAGCAGTTCTTC. Residues: CACGSGGSYNEQFF. Variable domain in full (rest from reference TRBV11-3 and TRBJ2-1): EAGVVQSPRYKIIEKKQPVAFWCNPISGHNTLYWYLQNLGQGPELLIRYENEEAVDDSQLPKDRFSAERLKGVDSTLKIQPAELGDSAVYLCACGSGGSYNEQFFGPGTRLTVL.

Turning to this clonotype: This may be a read error: a much more frequent sequence differs by one nucleotide. The chain has TRBV20-1 and TRBJ1-2; D is undetermined. Germline CDR1 and CDR2: DFQATT and SNEGSKA (reference sequence). The ends were cut back, 5 bases at V and 8 bases at J, with 15 bases in the middle. CDR3 length: 12 residues. CDR3 in amino acids: CSARTETMGYTF. CDR3 nucleotide sequence: TGCAGTGCTCGAACCGAGACGATGGGCTACACCTTC.

This clonotype was seen a handful of times. The J gene is TRBJ2-3, the V gene TRBV29-1; 7 bases match TRBD1. The V segment lost 4 bases and the J segment 4 bases; nucleotides outside the gene matches: 8. Germline V CDR1 and CDR2: SQVTM, ANQGSEA. There are 14 residues in the CDR3. CDR3 in amino acids: CSVGKGQSADTQYF. The CDR3 coding sequence is TGCAGCGTTGGGAAGGGACAGAGCGCAGATACGCAGTATTTT.

This clonotype has only a few counts. The chain employs TRBV13 and TRBJ2-2; D not resolved. The CDR3 has 16 residues. Germline loops: CDR1 PRHDT, CDR2 FYEKMQ (reference sequence). Between the trimmed V and J ends, which lost 3 bases and 3 bases, there was a span of 14 bases. CDR3 sequence reads: CASSLNAEIYTGELFF. The CDR3 DNA follows: TGTGCCAGCAGCTTGAACGCGGAGATTTACACCGGGGAGCTGTTTTTT.

This clonotype was seen at least ten times. This chain connects TRBV6-5 to TRBJ1-4; D gene ambiguous. V shed 0 bases and J shed 11 bases, with 13 bases lying between them. The CDR3 spans 14 residues. Germline-derived CDR1 and CDR2 are MNHEY and SVGAGI. The CDR3 DNA is TGTGCCAGCAGTTACTCGATGGATCGAACCAAACTGTTTTTT. It codes for CASSYSMDRTKLFF.

Points on this clonotype: The junction does not match germline at one end; this may be a read error. The V call is TRBV11-2, the J call TRBJ2-6; either TRBD1 or TRBD2 may supply D (5 bases each). Looked up from germline, CDR1 is SGHAT and CDR2 is FQNNGV. This CDR3 is 17 amino acids long. The CDR3 spells CVSSSSGASSGTNVLTF. As DNA, the CDR3 is TGTGTCAGCAGCTCATCCGGGGCGAGCTCTGGGACCAACGTCCTGACTTTC.

This clonotype was counted a few times. The CDR3 DNA reads as TGTGCCAGCAGTTTTGGGGGCGACACTGAAGCTTTCTTT. It specifies CASSFGGDTEAFF. The chain uses TRBV6-6 and TRBJ1-1; D is perhaps TRBD1 (6 bases). Germline V lookup: CDR1 MNHNY, CDR2 SVGAGI (reference sequence). Trimming took off 4 bases at V and 3 bases at J, with 9 bases between the two ends. The CDR3 is 13 amino acids.

In regard to this clonotype: A read error may produce the germline difference seen at one junction end. The CDR3: CTSSPNPPLYNEQFF. DNA of the CDR3: TGTACCAGCAGCCCAAACCCGCCTCTCTACAATGAGCAGTTCTTC. The chain is built from TRBV28 and TRBJ2-1; D is uncertain. Per germline, CDR1 MDHEN and CDR2 SYDVKM. CDR3 length: 15 amino acids.

The table lists this clonotype with many counts. CDR3 DNA sequence: TGCAGCGTTTCGATAACATACAGGGAAGGAGCCCAGTACTTC. It codes for CSVSITYREGAQYF. The V gene is TRBV29-1, the J gene TRBJ2-5; D is perhaps TRBD1 (6 bases). The germline V gene has CDR1 SQVTM and CDR2 ANQGSEA. This CDR3 has 14 amino acids. Between the trimmed V and J ends, which lost 5 bases and 9 bases, there was a span of 22 bases.

To note about this clonotype: The germline gene is not matched at one end of the junction; a read error may be the cause. The V gene is TRBV6-6, the J gene TRBJ2-2, with 14 positions matching TRBD2. Germline CDR1 is MNHNY and CDR2 is SVGAGI (reference sequence). The CDR3 has 16 residues. The CDR3 bases are TGCACCACCTCCATCGGACTAGCGGGAGGAACCGGGGAGCTGTTTTTT. The encoded protein is CTTSIGLAGGTGELFF.

This clonotype was counted ten times or more. The genes are TRBV6-5 and TRBJ1-2; D call uncertain. The CDR3 is 13 residues long. CDR1 is MNHEY, CDR2 SVGAGI, per germline. V lost 5 bases to trimming and J lost 8 bases, with 15 bases between them. As DNA, the CDR3 is TGTGCCAGCAGTAGATGGTCTGGCGGCGGCTACACCTTC. This codes for CASSRWSGGGYTF.

This clonotype showed up just once. The junction and the germline gene differ at one end; a read error may be behind it. The V gene is TRBV6-1, the J gene TRBJ2-1; D is unresolved. Looked up from germline, CDR1 is MNHNS and CDR2 is SASEGT. CDR3 length: 16 residues. CDR3 protein: CASSEELGHSYNDQFF. The CDR3 coding sequence is TGTGCCAGCAGTGAAGAGTTGGGTCACTCCTACAATGACCAGTTCTTC.

This clonotype was picked up a small number of times. V is TRBV2 and J is TRBJ2-7, with D possibly TRBD1 on 5 matching bases. CDR1 is SNHLY and CDR2 is FYNNEI in the germline V gene. There are 14 residues in the CDR3. Trimming removed 3 bases at V and 2 bases at J, with 11 bases between. Written as DNA, the CDR3 is TGTGCCAGCAGTGACAGGGTTCGGACCTACGAGCAGTACTTC. Translating gives CASSDRVRTYEQYF.

With respect to this clonotype: This may come from a read error, since a much larger clone is one base off. This chain connects TRBV6-6 to TRBJ2-4; 15 bases align to TRBD2. The germline gives CDR1 MNHNY, CDR2 SVGAGI (reference sequence). Losses at the gene ends were 6 bases for V and 9 bases for J; bases not matched to a gene: 12. CDR3 length: 17 amino acids. CDR3 protein: CASRLLTWTSGGGIQYF. CDR3 sequence (DNA): TGTGCCAGCAGGTTACTGACCTGGACTAGCGGGGGGGGCATTCAGTACTTC.

Comment on this clonotype: The CDR3 does not end in the conserved phenylalanine or tryptophan, so this is likely a read error. The chain employs TRBV11-3 and TRBJ2-1; 7 bases match TRBD2. Trimming took 4 bases from V and 7 from J; bases not matched to a gene: 16. This CDR3 spans 17 amino acids. The germline V gene encodes CDR1 SGHNT and CDR2 YENEEA. CDR3 nucleotide sequence: TGTGCCAGCAGCTACCCCCTCGGCGGGAGCGGTACAAATGAGCAGTTCTCC. Translating it yields CASSYPLGGSGTNEQFS.

This clonotype has just one count. Here the CDR3 omits its conserved ending phenylalanine or tryptophan, so a read error is the likely source. The rearrangement links TRBV11-2 to TRBJ2-1; D unresolved. CDR1 is SGHAT, CDR2 FQNNGV, per germline. The CDR3 runs 13 residues. The chain's CDR3 is CASSFTFNNKQFS. CDR3 sequence (DNA): TGTGCCAGCAGCTTTACCTTTAACAATAAGCAGTTCTCC.

Regarding this clonotype: This may arise from a read error, as a much more abundant clone is one base away. The chain joins TRBV4-1 to TRBJ2-7; D is uncertain. This CDR3 contains 12 residues. The V gene's germline CDR1 is MGHRA and CDR2 YSYEKL. The CDR3 is CASNQVGNEQYF. The CDR3 nucleotides are TGCGCCAGCAACCAAGTGGGAAATGAGCAGTACTTC.

A word on this clonotype: The junction differs from germline at one of its ends, possibly a read error. The V gene is TRBV6-2 or TRBV6-3, the J gene TRBJ1-2; TRBD1 agrees at 9 bases. The length of the CDR3 is 16 residues. Germline V gene data show CDR1 as MNHEY and CDR2 as SVGEGT. The CDR3 spells CASNYSRTGVDYRYTF. As DNA, the CDR3 is TGTGCCAGCAATTACTCGAGGACAGGGGTGGACTATCGCTACACCTTC.

Comment on this clonotype: This is likely a read error, given that the CDR3 carries no conserved phenylalanine or tryptophan at its end. This chain connects TRBV7-9 to TRBJ2-1; D is uncertain. The CDR3 is made up of 15 amino acids. Germline CDR1 SEHNR, CDR2 FQNEAQ (reference sequence). V was clipped by 5 bases and J by 8 bases, with 19 bases between them. CDR3 DNA: TGTGCCAGCAGCCCCCGGACCGTCCCCGGCGATGAGCAGTTCCTC. Translating it yields CASSPRTVPGDEQFL.

Turning to this clonotype: A much larger clone sits a single nucleotide away, making a read error possible. A read error is likely, as this CDR3 ends without the conserved phenylalanine or tryptophan. The gene calls are TRBV20-1 and TRBJ1-5; maybe TRBD1 (5 bases). The ends were cut back, 6 bases at V and 0 bases at J, with 12 bases in the middle. Germline CDR1 is DFQATT and CDR2 is SNEGSKA (reference sequence). This CDR3 spans 14 amino acids. CDR3 sequence (DNA): TGCAGTGCCCGCCTGACAGATAGCAATCAGCCCCAGCATCTT. Protein sequence: CSARLTDSNQPQHL.

V gene TRBV7-8 combines with J gene TRBJ2-5; possible D gene TRBD1, 5 bases. V lost 2 bases to trimming and J lost 7 bases, with 17 bases between them. CDR3 size: 15 residues. Germline CDR1 is SGHVS and CDR2 is FQNEAQ. The CDR3 protein is CASSLIGHSPGTQYF. For the CDR3, the DNA is TGTGCCAGCAGCTTAATCGGACACTCCCCGGGGACCCAGTACTTC.

With regard to this clonotype: Lacking the conserved final phenylalanine or tryptophan, this CDR3 likely reflects a read error. The genes are TRBV11-2 and TRBJ1-2; maybe TRBD1 (6 bases). Germline CDR1 and CDR2: SGHAT and FQNNGV. The CDR3 is 14 amino acids. The CDR3 protein is CASSQGGQNYGYTS. Written as DNA, the CDR3 is TGTGCCAGTAGCCAAGGGGGTCAGAACTATGGTTACACCTCC.